A selection of T cell receptor beta chains follows, all from one sample in a study of shared clonotypes between healthy human individuals. Here immunoSEQ multiplex PCR was the method, and the copy in TCRdb shows in-frame clones only, minus some. The sample shows 1 million to 1.3 million clones, 70% to 80% of them seen only once. The sample comprised memory CD4+ T cells from PBMCs. These receptors all come from a man aged 18-30 years in good health. Some clones in this sample may be carry-over from other donors' samples. Both conserved end residues are part of each CDR3.

v_call	j_call	cdr3_aa
TRBV29-1	TRBJ2-1	CSLSDYNEQFF
TRBV4-1	TRBJ2-3	CASSQDFRLGRNTDTQYF
TRBV27	TRBJ2-7	CASSPTRTSGAPYEQYF
TRBV7-2	TRBJ2-3	CASSSATADTQYF
TRBV25-1	TRBJ2-1	CATLRRGSGFNEQFF
TRBV7-3	TRBJ2-1	CASSPGTHKPSGANEQFF
TRBV19	TRBJ2-2	CASTLIRGRDRGKVGELFF
TRBV11-2	TRBJ2-7	CASSLDGTEYEQYF
TRBV5-6	TRBJ2-7	CASSPAAGKAYEQYF
TRBV2	TRBJ2-3	CASSPFGDTQYF
TRBV20-1	TRBJ2-3	CSDTGYDTQYF
TRBV7-2	TRBJ2-1	CASSPDGYPSDEQFF
TRBV5-1	TRBJ2-7	CASSSQPGTSGTEQYF
TRBV6-1	TRBJ1-5	CASTRGAGGGQPQHF
TRBV7-6	TRBJ2-3	CASSPETSGGWGTDTQYF
TRBV4-3	TRBJ1-4	CASSQEDQGLTNEKLFF
TRBV7-9	TRBJ1-2	CASSPPNSGYTF
TRBV30	TRBJ1-2	CAWSVQLLSNYGYTF
TRBV11-1	TRBJ2-1	CASSLVAGGNYNEQFF
TRBV5-4	TRBJ2-3	CASSLSGLSTDTQYF
TRBV28	TRBJ2-7	CASSIPLTSGRPYEQYF
TRBV5-5	TRBJ1-4	CASSLGATNEKLFF
TRBV10-3	TRBJ1-3	CAISEKFSSGNTIYF
TRBV9	TRBJ1-2	CASSQGRNYGYTF
TRBV5-1	TRBJ2-1	CASTSGTGVEQFF
TRBV19	TRBJ1-4	CASSNSPRGQEKLFF
TRBV2	TRBJ2-3	CASSLLFTDTQYF
TRBV2	TRBJ1-2	CGGDRENYGYTF
TRBV5-8	TRBJ2-5	CASRRTSASQETQYF
TRBV7-3	TRBJ2-2	CASSSQSTGELFF
TRBV2	TRBJ1-2	CASIQGNYGYTF
TRBV2	TRBJ1-2	CASRVPSIYGYTF
TRBV18	TRBJ1-1	CASSPRQGEAEAFF
TRBV19	TRBJ1-5	CASSRTVDNQPQHF
TRBV9	TRBJ2-7	CASSAIAGGGAEQYF
TRBV14	TRBJ1-1	CASRLSSMNTEAFF
TRBV4-1	TRBJ2-1	CASSPRAVSSSYNEQFF
TRBV7-2	TRBJ1-2	CASNQQRNYGYTF
TRBV6-1	TRBJ2-1	CASCIRGIDEQFF
TRBV5-4	TRBJ2-3	CASSAPEGRSTDTQYF
TRBV28	TRBJ1-1	CASSLVDRNTEAFF
TRBV18	TRBJ2-1	CASSPPASVLKNEQFF
TRBV11-3	TRBJ1-1	CASSLGSGTGATEAFF
TRBV7-9	TRBJ2-1	CASSPTGTSGKGEQFF